This entry concerns a single T cell receptor (beta chain). Assay used: immunoSEQ multiplex PCR; TCRdb lists only in-frame clones, some missing. The table has more than 65,000 clones, around nine tenths seen once; the top ten hold 8.5%. This specimen belongs to a study of blood T cell repertoires in COVID-19. Study-wide context: Samples of COVID-19 (acute and convalescent) were obtained from the United States, Italy and Spain.

Germline loops: CDR1 LGHNA, CDR2 YSLEER. This CDR3 has 14 amino acids. The junction had 3 bases not matched to a gene; V was cut back by 4 bases and J by 2 bases. The J gene is TRBJ2-7, the V gene TRBV4-3; 9 nucleotides match TRBD1. Sequencing input: peripheral blood. This TCR came from a human donor in a cohort sampled during active COVID-19. CDR3 loop: CASSPGTGTYEQYF. The CDR3 coding sequence is TGCGCCAGCAGCCCGGGGACAGGGACCTACGAGCAGTACTTC.